The 3 T cell receptor beta chains below were found in one sample sequenced in a study of T cell changes during pregnancy in multiple sclerosis. TCRdb's table, derived via immunoSEQ multiplex PCR, lists solely in-frame clones and lacks some. The profile shows 30,000 to 40,000 clones, over 75% of them singletons. This specimen consisted of CD8+ T cells from peripheral blood mononuclear cells, obtained in the second trimester of pregnancy. These receptors all come from a female donor with multiple sclerosis, enrolled in a pregnancy study.

This sequence joins TRBV29-1 and TRBJ2-5; 9 bases map to TRBD2. Trimming at V came to 5 bases and at J to 0 bases, leaving 4 bases not matched to a gene. Germline CDR1 and CDR2: SQVTM and ANQGSEA. CDR3 length: 14 amino acids. Here the CDR3 reads CSVWIAGDQETQYF. CDR3 in DNA: TGCAGCGTTTGGATAGCGGGAGACCAAGAGACCCAGTACTTC. The entire variable domain, with the rest obtained from reference TRBV29-1 and TRBJ2-5, is as follows: SAVISQKPSRDICQRGTSLTIQCQVDSQVTMMFWYRQQPGQSLTLIATANQGSEATYESGFVIDKFPISRPNLTFSTLTVSNMSPEDSSIYLCSVWIAGDQETQYFGPGTRLLVL.

This sequence joins TRBV5-1 and TRBJ1-1, with TRBD1 identical over 12 bases. In germline, CDR1 is SGHRS, CDR2 YFSETQ. This CDR3 has 16 residues. With 0 bases clipped from V and 4 bases from J, the junction kept 4 bases outside the gene matches. The CDR3 region has the DNA TGCGCCAGCAGCTTGGGGGACAGGGGGCTCTTCACTGAAGCTTTCTTT. Translating it yields CASSLGDRGLFTEAFF.

The genes are TRBV6-1 and TRBJ2-1, with 7 bases fitting TRBD2. Losses at the gene ends were 5 bases for V and 1 base for J; bases not matched to a gene: 5. The CDR3 consists of 15 residues. Germline CDR1 is MNHNS and CDR2 is SASEGT. The CDR3 DNA follows: TGTGCCAGCAGTCCCTCAGCGGGATCCTACAATGAGCAGTTCTTC. It codes for CASSPSAGSYNEQFF.